The present entry profiles one T cell receptor beta chain with its context. What antigen it recognizes has not been identified. No per-base quality is available; no much larger clone lies one base away. The sample's time point, from its label and the paper: individuals recovered from natural SARS-CoV-2 infection. The immunoSEQ Assay was the method used to sequence TCRbeta CDR3 regions. After extraction, genomic DNA underwent amplification by bias-controlled multiplex PCR, followed by high-throughput sequencing. Per the authors' processing: Collapsing and filtering of sequences were performed to quantify the absolute abundance of each unique TCRbeta CDR3 region. T cell fraction was estimated by normalizing TCRbeta template counts to usable DNA, with usable DNA measured through amplification of reference genes found in all nucleated cells. Repertoire TCRs were annotated as SARS-CoV-2-specific when V gene, CDR3 amino acid sequence and J gene were exactly matched to a known reactive TCR set. The reference SARS-CoV-2 TCR set came from MIRA and was filtered for enrichment in COVID-19-positive ImmuneCODE repertoires, removing public or cross-reactive TCRs. Using the MIRA antigens, annotated TCRs were further analysed by specific ORF or by position within an ORF. Breadth was defined as annotated unique rearrangements over total unique productive rearrangements; depth was the summed frequency of those rearrangements. Two-sided Wilcoxon rank-sum tests were used to compare TCR breadth between groups. The clones in this table, taken by TCRdb from immuneACCESS, are in-frame only. Not every clone is retained; where verified, under half of the shortfall comes from an unresolved V gene, and the cause of the rest is unknown. V, J and clone size were drawn from that table, and D and trimming were deduced from the DNA. The sample has about 140,000 clones on record, roughly 85% of them singletons. 4% to 6% of the sample rests with the top ten.

This specimen belongs to a study of Ad26.COV2.S vaccination and SARS-CoV-2 variants (dated by TCRdb to the early 2020s). Concerning the study at large: Sequencing of the TCRbeta repertoire served to evaluate the specificity and breadth of SARS-CoV-2-reactive T cell receptors following Ad26.COV2.S vaccination. A total of some 30 samples were included in the TCR-sequenced set, comprising around 19 Ad26.COV2.S vaccine recipients, 5 placebo recipients and 8 SARS-CoV-2 convalescent individuals. Results and caveats for the whole study, not just this receptor: Substantial breadth of spike-specific CD8+ and CD4+ T cell responses was reported after vaccination. Spike-specific TCR breadth was higher in Ad26.COV2.S recipients than in placebo recipients (P = 0.0014). It was noted by the authors that total T cell responses may have been underestimated by the TCR breadth and depth analyses. Vaccine and placebo recipients had similar non-spike TCR breadth, a finding consistent with the vaccine containing only spike.

The sequenced sample was peripheral blood, obtained after recovery from COVID-19. The sequence derives from a human donor who had recovered from COVID-19.

The bases read TGTGCCAGCAGCAACAGACCTGAAAAAGCCCCGACAGGGGTATTTTCCAATGAGCAGTTCTTC. It translates as CASSNRPEKAPTGVFSNEQFF. This chain joins TRBV21-1 to TRBJ2-1; TRBD1 reflects the table's D call only, with no check against the DNA. TRBV21-1 is flagged as a pseudogene. Measured from the cysteine to the phenylalanine, the CDR3 is 21 residues long. Of the read, only the CDR3 DNA is kept; its 63 bases are in frame from base 1.